The rows below give T cell receptor beta chains drawn from one sample of a study of shared clonotypes between healthy human individuals. Sequencing was performed with immunoSEQ multiplex PCR; in TCRdb, only in-frame clones are kept and a portion is missing. This table has about 2.4 million clones, approximately 93% appearing once. The sequenced material came from naive CD4+ T cells from PBMCs. Receptor source: a man between 18 and 35 years old in good health. Some clones in this sample may be carry-over from other donors' samples. The CDR3 runs from the conserved cysteine through the conserved F or W. A D gene is named only where the DNA matches it firmly. Clone size is given for some rows only: seen once, a few or many times, or a class if the clone is expanded.

CDR3 length	V gene	clone size	J gene	D gene	CDR3 DNA	CDR3 protein
13	TRBV19	once	TRBJ1-4	-	TGTGCCACCCACTTACGGGGGAATGAAAAACTGTTTTTT	CATHLRGNEKLFF
14	TRBV9	-	TRBJ1-5	-	TGTGCCAGCAGCGCCGGACAGATTAATCAGCCCCAGCATTTT	CASSAGQINQPQHF
14	TRBV7-2	-	TRBJ1-1	-	TGTGCCAGCAGCTTATGGGGGGCGACCACTGAAGCTTTCTTT	CASSLWGATTEAFF
11	TRBV29-1	-	TRBJ1-2	-	TGCAGCGTTGGCGGCCCTTTTGGCTACACCTTC	CSVGGPFGYTF
17	TRBV7-9	-	TRBJ1-2	TRBD1	TGTGCCAGCAGCCTCGGGACAGGGGGGATCCTTTCTTATGGCTACACCTTC	CASSLGTGGILSYGYTF
17	TRBV5-1	-	TRBJ2-1	-	TGCGCCAGCAGCTTTGGTAGGGGGGGCCTCTCCTACAATGAGCAGTTCTTC	CASSFGRGGLSYNEQFF
13	TRBV18	-	TRBJ2-7	-	TGTGCCAGCTCACAAGGACGGACGGCCGAGCAGTACTTC	CASSQGRTAEQYF
18	TRBV7-2	-	TRBJ1-3	-	TGTGCCAGCAGCCCTACCTTGGGGGCCAGGGACGTGAGAAACACCATATATTTT	CASSPTLGARDVRNTIYF
17	TRBV11-2	-	TRBJ2-2	-	TGTGCCAGCAGCTTAGGCCATACAGGGACGGTCACCGGGGAGCTGTTTTTT	CASSLGHTGTVTGELFF
16	TRBV28	-	TRBJ2-1	TRBD2	TGTGCCAGCAGCTCCTTTAGCGGGGCCAGCTACAATGAGCAGTTCTTC	CASSSFSGASYNEQFF
13	TRBV6-5	-	TRBJ1-1	-	TGTGCCAGCAGTTATACCGTCAGCACTGAAGCTTTCTTT	CASSYTVSTEAFF
13	TRBV19	-	TRBJ1-2	-	TGTGCCAGTAGTATCGGACCCCGGTCGGGCTACACCTTC	CASSIGPRSGYTF
13	TRBV7-2	-	TRBJ2-3	-	TGTGCCAGCAGCTTCTCCCCCGGAGATACGCAGTATTTT	CASSFSPGDTQYF
13	TRBV9	-	TRBJ1-2	-	TGTGCCAGCAGCGTAGGAGGTAACTATGGCTACACCTTC	CASSVGGNYGYTF
18	TRBV5-6	-	TRBJ2-1	-	TGTGCCAGCAGCTTGGAGTTGGGGCGTACTTTAGCCTACAATGAGCAGTTCTTC	CASSLELGRTLAYNEQFF
18	TRBV27	-	TRBJ2-2	TRBD2	TGTGCCAGCAGTCGACGCTTGGTCGTGGGAGGGCCGGTCGGGGAGCTGTTTTTT	CASSRRLVVGGPVGELFF
14	TRBV7-2	-	TRBJ2-5	-	TGTGCCAGCAGCTTCTTCGGGTACCAAGAGACCCAGTACTTC	CASSFFGYQETQYF
17	TRBV7-9	once	TRBJ1-4	-	TGTGCCAGCAGCCAAACTCCCCCGGGCAGACGAAATGAAAAACTGTTTTTT	CASSQTPPGRRNEKLFF
13	TRBV5-4	-	TRBJ2-1	-	TGTGCCAGCAGCTTAGGCAGGGATAATGAGCAGTTCTTC	CASSLGRDNEQFF
13	TRBV29-1	-	TRBJ1-2	-	TGCAGCGGGTCTATGGGCCAGGGTGGCGGCTACACCTTC	CSGSMGQGGGYTF
16	TRBV5-4	-	TRBJ2-3	TRBD2	TGTGCCAGCAGCAAACGACTAGCGGGAGCGTCCGATACGCAGTATTTT	CASSKRLAGASDTQYF
19	TRBV4-1	-	TRBJ2-2	TRBD2	TGCGCCAGCAGCCAAACTTGGGCTAGCGGGAGTCGGTACACCGGGGAGCTGTTTTTT	CASSQTWASGSRYTGELFF
13	TRBV19	-	TRBJ1-4	TRBD1	TGTGCCACGGGACAGGGGCCTTATGAAAAACTGTTTTTT	CATGQGPYEKLFF
15	TRBV5-1	-	TRBJ2-5	-	TGCGCCAGCAGCTTGGCCGGAGCCTTCGCGGAGACCCAGTACTTC	CASSLAGAFAETQYF
14	TRBV15	-	TRBJ1-1	-	TGTGCCACCAGCAGAGTGGGGGCAACCTCTGGAGCTTTCTTT	CATSRVGATSGAFF
16	TRBV7-8	-	TRBJ1-3	TRBD1	TGTGCCAGCAGCCGCCGGGACAGGCTCTCTGGAAACACCATATATTTT	CASSRRDRLSGNTIYF
16	TRBV5-5	-	TRBJ1-5	TRBD1	TGTGCCAGCAGTCCACAGGGGGCCTATAGCAATCAGCCCCAGCATTTT	CASSPQGAYSNQPQHF
15	TRBV6-1	-	TRBJ1-1	TRBD1	TGTGCCAGCAGTGTCGAGACAGGGGTACAGACTGAAGCTTTCTTT	CASSVETGVQTEAFF
13	TRBV7-3	-	TRBJ2-1	-	TGTGCCTGTCCTCAATCAGCCGGGAATGAGCAGTTCTTC	CACPQSAGNEQFF
15	TRBV28	-	TRBJ1-4	-	TGTGCCAGCAAAAGTAATCCAGGGGATAATGAAAAACTGTTTTTT	CASKSNPGDNEKLFF
11	TRBV6-6	-	TRBJ2-7	-	TGTGCCAGCAGTTCCCAGTACGAGCAGTACTTC	CASSSQYEQYF
15	TRBV15	-	TRBJ2-7	TRBD2	TGTGCCACCAGCGGTCGACTAGCGGGAGACGGCGAGCAGTACTTC	CATSGRLAGDGEQYF
13	TRBV27	-	TRBJ1-2	-	TGTGCCAGCAGAGATACAGGGAAGGGTGGCTACACCTTC	CASRDTGKGGYTF
15	TRBV7-2	-	TRBJ2-1	TRBD2	TGTGCCAGCAGCTCGCGACTAGCGGCCTACAATGAGCAGTTCTTC	CASSSRLAAYNEQFF
14	TRBV10-1	-	TRBJ2-5	TRBD1	TGCGCCAGCAGTGGGCCAGGGGGCAAAAAGACCCAGTACTTC	CASSGPGGKKTQYF
14	TRBV28	-	TRBJ1-1	TRBD1	TGTGCCAGCAGGGGGGGACAGGGTTGGACTGAAGCTTTCTTT	CASRGGQGWTEAFF
16	TRBV27	-	TRBJ1-4	TRBD1	TGTGCCAGCAGGGGCTGGACAGGGGCCCGGGGGGAAAAACTGTTTTTT	CASRGWTGARGEKLFF
14	TRBV2	-	TRBJ2-7	-	TGTGCCAGCAGTTTGTCCAGCTTCTCCTACGAGCAGTACTTC	CASSLSSFSYEQYF
15	TRBV28	-	TRBJ2-7	TRBD1	TGTGCCAGCAGTCCCCCCGGACAGGCCATCTACGAGCAGTACTTC	CASSPPGQAIYEQYF
13	TRBV10-2	-	TRBJ1-2	TRBD1	TGCGCCAGCAGGGGCAACAGGGGATCTGGCTACACCTTC	CASRGNRGSGYTF
15	TRBV9	-	TRBJ2-1	-	TGTGCCAGCAGCGTAGGCCAGGGTAGGAACAATGAGCAGTTCTTC	CASSVGQGRNNEQFF
15	TRBV6-6	-	TRBJ1-1	-	TGTGCCAGCATTCAACGCAGGGGACAGAACACTGAAGCTTTCTTT	CASIQRRGQNTEAFF
14	TRBV28	-	TRBJ2-5	-	TGTGCCAGCAGTTTATCGCGGAGCCAAGAGACCCAGTACTTC	CASSLSRSQETQYF
14	TRBV5-1	-	TRBJ1-1	-	TGCGCCAGCAGCCGTACCTCGGATGGTGATGAAGCTTTCTTT	CASSRTSDGDEAFF
14	TRBV11-1	-	TRBJ2-1	-	TGTGCCAGCACCAAAGGATTCTCCTACAATGAGCAGTTCTTC	CASTKGFSYNEQFF
14	TRBV27	-	TRBJ1-2	-	TGTGCCAGCAGGCTTGGATCAGAAAACTATGGCTACACCTTC	CASRLGSENYGYTF
15	TRBV11-2	-	TRBJ2-6	-	TGTGCCAGCAGCCCCCAGCTTTCTGGGGCCAACGTCCTGACTTTC	CASSPQLSGANVLTF
15	TRBV18	-	TRBJ2-7	TRBD2	TGTGCCAGCTCACCAAGCAGCGGGAGCAAGTACGAGCAGTACTTC	CASSPSSGSKYEQYF
12	TRBV29-1	-	TRBJ2-7	-	TGCAGCGTAGTACAGGGCTCCTACGAGCAGTACTTC	CSVVQGSYEQYF
15	TRBV6-1	-	TRBJ1-1	TRBD1	TGTGCCAGCAGTGTAGACAGGGGGCCCTTTCTACAAGCTTTCTTT	CASSVDRGPFLQAFF
15	TRBV5-1	-	TRBJ1-2	TRBD1	TGCGCCAGCAGCTCGGTCTCAACAGGGGCTGGCGGCTACACCTTC	CASSSVSTGAGGYTF
16	TRBV6-1	few	TRBJ2-1	TRBD2	TGTGCCAGCAGTGAAAGACTAGCGGGAGACGGCGATGAGCAGTTCTTC	CASSERLAGDGDEQFF
18	TRBV5-1	-	TRBJ2-7	TRBD1	TGCGCCAGCAGCTCACGACCAACTGGACAGGGACAAAACTACGAGCAGTACTTC	CASSSRPTGQGQNYEQYF
14	TRBV9	-	TRBJ2-2	-	TGTGCCAGCAGCACCCGCCCTAACACCGGGGAGCTGTTTTTT	CASSTRPNTGELFF
18	TRBV7-9	-	TRBJ2-3	-	TGTGCCAGCAGCTTAGAATTGGGTAGGGGACTCCGCACAGATACGCAGTATTTT	CASSLELGRGLRTDTQYF
15	TRBV9	-	TRBJ2-1	TRBD1	TGTGCCAGCAGCCCCAGCACAGGGGGCTACAATGAGCAGTTCTTC	CASSPSTGGYNEQFF
14	TRBV5-5	-	TRBJ1-1	-	TGTGCCAGCAGCTTTTGGGGGTTGAACACTGAAGCTTTCTTT	CASSFWGLNTEAFF
12	TRBV4-1	-	TRBJ2-1	TRBD2	TGCGCCAGCAGCCAAGCTGGGGGGGTGCAGTTCTTC	CASSQAGGVQFF